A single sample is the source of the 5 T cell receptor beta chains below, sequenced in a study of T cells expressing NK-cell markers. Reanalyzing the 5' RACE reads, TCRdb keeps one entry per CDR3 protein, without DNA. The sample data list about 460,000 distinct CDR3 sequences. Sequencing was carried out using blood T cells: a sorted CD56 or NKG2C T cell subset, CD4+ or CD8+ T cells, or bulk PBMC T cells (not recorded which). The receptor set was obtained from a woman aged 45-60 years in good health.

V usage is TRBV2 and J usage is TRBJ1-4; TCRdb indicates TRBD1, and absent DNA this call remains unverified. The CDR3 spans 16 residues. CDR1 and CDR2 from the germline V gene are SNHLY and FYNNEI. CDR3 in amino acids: CASSETTGGGNEKLFF.

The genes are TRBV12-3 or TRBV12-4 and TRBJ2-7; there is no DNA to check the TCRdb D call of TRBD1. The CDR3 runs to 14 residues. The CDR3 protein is CASSFPGTGREQYF.

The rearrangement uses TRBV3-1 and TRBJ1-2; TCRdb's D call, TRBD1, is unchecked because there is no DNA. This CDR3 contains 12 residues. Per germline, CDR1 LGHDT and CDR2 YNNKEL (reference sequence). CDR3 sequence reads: CASSQDSYGYTF.

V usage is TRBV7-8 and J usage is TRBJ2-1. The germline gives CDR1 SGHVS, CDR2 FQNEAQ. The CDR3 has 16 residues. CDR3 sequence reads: CASRLAGGISYNEQFF.

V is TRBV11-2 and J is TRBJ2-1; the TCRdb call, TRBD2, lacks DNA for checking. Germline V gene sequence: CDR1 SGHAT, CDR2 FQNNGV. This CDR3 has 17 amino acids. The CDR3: CASSLDSRTTEGGEQFF.